Shown below are 18 T cell receptor beta chains from a single sample sequenced in a study of patients and donors after allogeneic stem cell transplantation. TCRdb independently ran MiXCR on the RT-PCR reads; one entry per CDR3 protein. The table includes roughly 200,000 distinct CDR3 sequences, around 40% detected once. Material: blood, either unsorted or a sorted T cell fraction (not recorded which). These receptors all stem from a human donor who was either an allogeneic HSCT recipient or a stem cell or donor lymphocyte infusion donor (not recorded which). It is not recorded whose cells these are; they may come from a transplant donor.

This chain links TRBV20-1 with TRBJ1-2, with no clear D. With 4 bases removed from V and 5 bases from J, the gap between germline ends came to 14 bases. The length of the CDR3 is 13 residues. Germline V lookup: CDR1 DFQATT, CDR2 SNEGSKA (reference sequence). The CDR3 DNA is TGCAGTGCTACGTGGGAAGGGCGGTATGGCTACACCTTC. Translated, it gives CSATWEGRYGYTF.

This clonotype was picked up a small number of times. This chain uses TRBV12-3 or TRBV12-4 with TRBJ1-5; 8 nucleotides match TRBD1. The V segment lost 6 bases and the J segment 1 base; nucleotides outside the gene matches: 17. This CDR3 comprises 19 residues. The CDR3 spells CASSITWDRFKQSNQPQHF. The CDR3 bases are TGTGCCAGCAGCATCACTTGGGACAGGTTCAAACAGAGCAATCAGCCCCAGCATTTT.

V usage is TRBV30 and J usage is TRBJ1-4; 8 positions match TRBD1. The CDR3 extends over 14 amino acids. The junction had 9 bases not matched to a gene; V was cut back by 3 bases and J by 9 bases. Looked up from germline, CDR1 is GTSNPN and CDR2 is SVGIG (reference sequence). The CDR3 protein is CAWRGDGQGQKLFF. In DNA, the CDR3 is TGTGCCTGGAGAGGGGACGGACAGGGCCAAAAACTGTTTTTT.

This clonotype was observed a few times. The germline gene is not matched at one end of the junction; a read error may be the cause. This rearrangement joins TRBV7-2 to TRBJ1-2; TRBD1 agrees at 7 bases. Germline loops: CDR1 SGHTA, CDR2 FQGNSA. The CDR3 totals 9 residues. CDR3 region: CASSETGNF. The CDR3 DNA follows: TGTGCCAGCAGCGAGACAGGGAATTTC.

This clonotype is medium-sized by share. The J gene is TRBJ1-6, the V gene TRBV6-5; the match to TRBD1 covers 9 bases. The V gene end was trimmed by 5 bases and the J gene end by 5 bases; junction bases not matched to a gene: 7. The germline gives CDR1 MNHEY, CDR2 SVGAGI. The length of the CDR3 is 16 residues. The CDR3 region is CASSLQGARNNSPLHF. CDR3 in DNA: TGTGCCAGCAGTCTACAGGGGGCAAGGAATAATTCACCCCTCCACTTT.

The V call is TRBV29-1, the J call TRBJ1-1, with D unclear. CDR1 SQVTM and CDR2 ANQGSEA come from the germline V gene. The V and J ends lost 3 bases and 0 bases respectively, with 8 bases between them. This CDR3 spans 13 amino acids. CDR3 sequence reads: CSVDDTMNTEAFF. CDR3 in DNA: TGCAGCGTTGACGACACCATGAACACTGAAGCTTTCTTT.

The rearrangement links TRBV7-6 to TRBJ1-1; 10 nucleotides align to TRBD1. CDR3 length: 15 residues. V was pared by 5 bases and J by 1 base, with 4 bases of the junction left unmatched. Germline lookup yields CDR1 SGHVS and CDR2 FNYEAQ. This CDR3 is CASSDRTGGNTEAFF. The CDR3 bases are TGTGCCAGCAGCGATCGGACAGGGGGGAACACTGAAGCTTTCTTT.

This clonotype has more than one count but fewer than ten. The chain employs TRBV20-1 and TRBJ2-5; weak D call: TRBD2 (7 bases). Per the germline V gene, CDR1 is DFQATT and CDR2 is SNEGSKA (reference sequence). This CDR3 spans 13 amino acids. The V end was cut by 3 bases, the J end by 5 bases, with 13 bases between. The CDR3 loop reads CSASGGPRETQYF. CDR3 coding DNA: TGCAGTGCTAGCGGGGGGCCGCGGGAGACCCAGTACTTC.

The V and J genes are TRBV7-9 and TRBJ2-2; D tentatively reads TRBD1 or TRBD2 (5 bases each). CDR3 size: 15 residues. Per the germline V gene, CDR1 is SEHNR and CDR2 is FQNEAQ (reference sequence). Trimming shortened V by 0 bases and J by 2 bases, and 7 bases separated the two germline ends. The CDR3 sequence: CASSLAGENTGELFF. The CDR3 region has the DNA TGTGCCAGCAGCTTAGCGGGGGAAAACACCGGGGAGCTGTTTTTT.

The chain employs TRBV9 and TRBJ2-5; D is ambiguous. Trimming removed 1 base from V and 7 bases from J, with 11 bases in between. CDR1 and CDR2 from the germline V gene are SGDLS and YYNGEE. The CDR3 extends over 13 amino acids. CDR3 sequence: CASSVNSRGTQYF. DNA of the CDR3: TGTGCCAGCAGCGTAAACTCTCGCGGGACCCAGTACTTC.

This clonotype was seen more than once but under ten times. CDR3 sequence (DNA): TGCGCCAGCAGCCAAGGCAACGGGGATCCTGAAAAACTGTTTTTT. This translates into CASSQGNGDPEKLFF. The V gene is TRBV4-3, the J gene TRBJ1-4; D gene ambiguous. Trimming took off 1 base at V and 7 bases at J, with 13 bases between the two ends. CDR1 LGHNA and CDR2 YSLEER come from the germline V gene. The CDR3 covers 15 residues.

CDR3 residues: CASSLGNLRTDTQYF. CDR3 DNA sequence: TGCGCCAGCAGCTTGGGCAACCTAAGGACAGATACGCAGTATTTT. The rearrangement uses TRBV5-1 and TRBJ2-3; D remains ambiguous. Germline CDR1 SGHRS, CDR2 YFSETQ. CDR3 length equals 15 residues. V gave up 0 bases and J gave up 3 bases, with 11 bases separating them.

The chain has TRBV11-3 and TRBJ2-1; TRBD2 might be the D (6 bases). The CDR3 sequence is 15 residues long. CDR1 is SGHNT, CDR2 YENEEA, per germline. Trimming pared 1 base from V and 3 bases from J, leaving 10 bases between. The CDR3 sequence is CASSLGGGVYNEQFF. CDR3 coding DNA: TGTGCCAGCAGCTTAGGCGGCGGGGTCTACAATGAGCAGTTCTTC.

This clonotype was counted only a few times. The rearrangement uses TRBV6-2 or TRBV6-3 and TRBJ1-5, with D tentatively TRBD1 (5 bases). CDR3 length equals 14 residues. The V end was cut by 0 bases, the J end by 11 bases, with 14 bases between. Germline assignment: CDR1 MNHEY and CDR2 SVGEGT. CDR3 DNA: TGTGCCAGCAGTTACTCGGACCGTTCGACAGCCCAGCATTTT. As protein: CASSYSDRSTAQHF.

This clonotype has a single count. The chain recombines TRBV11-2 with TRBJ2-1; 8 nucleotides agree with TRBD1. This CDR3 region has 15 residues. Germline CDR1 is SGHAT and CDR2 is FQNNGV. The V gene end was trimmed by 5 bases and the J gene end by 6 bases; junction bases not matched to a gene: 9. The CDR3 loop is CASSMGQVHSNEQFF. The DNA for the CDR3 is TGTGCCAGCAGCATGGGACAGGTTCACAGCAATGAGCAGTTCTTC.

The chain is built from TRBV3-1 and TRBJ2-2; the D gene is possibly TRBD2 (5 bases). This CDR3 has 16 residues. Germline V gene data show CDR1 as LGHDT and CDR2 as YNNKEL (reference sequence). The germline V and J ends were trimmed by 1 base and 2 bases, with 11 bases remaining between them. The DNA of the CDR3 is TGTGCCAGCAGCCAAGCTCAGGAGGTCAACACCGGGGAGCTGTTTTTT. This encodes CASSQAQEVNTGELFF.

This chain joins TRBV20-1 and TRBJ1-2; TRBD1 matches at 8 bases. The ends lost 5 bases at V and 8 bases at J; junction bases unmatched: 10. The V gene's germline CDR1 is DFQATT and CDR2 SNEGSKA (reference sequence). The CDR3 extends over 13 amino acids. CDR3 loop: CSAETGVGKGYTF. In DNA, the CDR3 is TGCAGTGCTGAGACAGGGGTGGGGAAAGGCTACACCTTC.

This rearrangement joins TRBV3-1 to TRBJ1-1, with a tentative D call TRBD1 (6 bases). The CDR3 length is 13 residues. V shed 1 base and J shed 4 bases, with 7 bases lying between them. CDR1 and CDR2 from the germline V gene are LGHDT and YNNKEL (reference sequence). The CDR3 loop reads CASSQGTVTEAFF. The DNA of the CDR3 is TGTGCCAGCAGCCAAGGGACAGTCACTGAAGCTTTCTTT.